This entry features one T cell receptor beta chain sequence. As yet, its antigen is unknown. The V gene lost 2 bases and the J gene lost 6 bases, with 11 bases spanning the gap. Germline CDR1 is SEHNR and CDR2 is FQNEAQ (reference sequence). The CDR3 length is 15 residues. These data belong to a study of T cell responses to AZD1222 COVID-19 vaccine. Whole-study context: The study pooled second doses at about 4 or about 12 weeks.

The study's findings and limits: There were mostly white British donors and more females than males, and clonal diversity was possibly underestimated.

The table came from immunoSEQ multiplex PCR; TCRdb's copy has only in-frame clones and leaves some out. The top ten clones hold under 7% of a sample with about 110,000 clones, more than 70% of them seen once. The receptor comes from an adult in good health. The sample here was peripheral blood, taken on day 0 of AZD1222 vaccination. V gene TRBV7-9 combines with J gene TRBJ1-6, with D unclear. The CDR3: CASSLFDGPNSPLHF. As DNA, the CDR3 is TGTGCCAGCAGCTTATTTGATGGGCCTAATTCACCCCTCCACTTT.